Listed here are 17 T cell receptor beta chains from one sample, sequenced in a study of T cell responses to AZD1222 COVID-19 vaccine. Assay used: immunoSEQ multiplex PCR; TCRdb lists only in-frame clones, some missing. The table has roughly 200,000 clones, 93% seen once; the top ten hold 1%. Specimen: peripheral blood, collected on day 0 of MenACWY control vaccination. The receptors stem from an adult in good health.

The V gene is TRBV2, the J gene TRBJ1-4; TRBD1 might be the D (5 bases). V was cut by 10 bases and J by 10 bases, with 16 bases left in between. This CDR3 has 12 residues. CDR1 and CDR2 from the germline V gene are SNHLY and FYNNEI. The chain's CDR3 is CANLGTGGKLFF. Here the CDR3 DNA reads TGTGCCAACCTAGGGACGGGGGGAAAACTGTTTTTT.

CDR3 sequence (DNA): TGTGCCAGCAGCCAAGATAGCACCGGTGTAGAGGGCTACACCTTC. Residues: CASSQDSTGVEGYTF. The rearrangement links TRBV3-1 (or the pseudogene TRBV3-2) to TRBJ1-2, with D unresolved. From germline, CDR1 is LGHDT and CDR2 YNNKEL (reference sequence). Between the trimmed V and J ends, which lost 0 bases and 8 bases, there was a span of 16 bases. This CDR3 contains 15 residues.

The J gene is TRBJ2-1, the V gene TRBV4-3; 7 nucleotides line up with TRBD2. This CDR3 has 16 amino acids. Germline CDR1 reads LGHNA; CDR2 reads YSLEER. V lost 0 bases and J lost 7; bases outside the gene matches: 9. CDR3 DNA: TGCGCCAGCAGCCAAGATCCGCTCGGCGGGGGTAATGAGCAGTTCTTC. Amino acid sequence: CASSQDPLGGGNEQFF.

J is TRBJ2-3 and V is TRBV3-1 (or the pseudogene TRBV3-2); the D gene is possibly TRBD1 (5 bases). The CDR3 extends over 14 amino acids. The germline CDR1 and CDR2 sequences are LGHDT and YNNKEL (reference sequence). V gave up 4 bases and J gave up 0 bases, with 8 bases separating them. The CDR3 region is CASSRRQSTDTQYF. CDR3 DNA: TGTGCCAGCAGCCGCCGACAGAGCACAGATACGCAGTATTTT.

This clone was detected only once. This chain connects TRBV7-9 to TRBJ1-3; no reliable D call. V was pared by 1 base and J by 0 bases, with 10 bases between. The CDR3 is made up of 16 amino acids. Germline V CDR1 and CDR2: SEHNR, FQNEAQ (reference sequence). The CDR3 nucleotides read TGTGCCAGCAGCTTAGTGGCCGGGTCCTCTGGAAACACCATATATTTT. Translated: CASSLVAGSSGNTIYF.

This chain links TRBV6-2 or TRBV6-3 with TRBJ1-6, with 8 bases fitting TRBD1. This CDR3 has 15 residues. CDR1 and CDR2 (germline): MNHEY, SVGEGT. V was clipped by 5 bases and J by 0 bases; unmatched bases: 0. This CDR3 is CASSGQGSYNSPLHF. The CDR3 DNA follows: TGTGCCAGCAGTGGACAGGGCTCCTATAATTCACCCCTCCACTTT.

The chain couples TRBV19 to TRBJ2-2; either TRBD1 or TRBD2 may supply D (6 bases each). The V gene lost 3 bases and the J gene lost 7 bases, with 15 bases spanning the gap. The germline gives CDR1 LNHDA, CDR2 SQIVND (reference sequence). The CDR3 is 15 residues long. The CDR3 sequence is CASSMRGGTNGELFF. CDR3 bases: TGTGCCAGTAGTATGAGAGGGGGGACGAACGGGGAGCTGTTTTTT. Full variable domain (remainder filled in from reference TRBV19 and TRBJ2-2): DGGITQSPKYLFRKEGQNVTLSCEQNLNHDAMYWYRQDPGQGLRLIYYSQIVNDFQKGDIAEGYSVSREKKESFPLTVTSAQKNPTAFYLCASSMRGGTNGELFFGEGSRLTVL.

The gene calls are TRBV6-6 and TRBJ1-2, with 9 bases identical to TRBD1. V lost 6 bases to trimming and J lost 8 bases; unmatched junction nucleotides: 7. Per germline, CDR1 MNHNY and CDR2 SVGAGI (reference sequence). The CDR3 consists of 13 residues. CDR3 in amino acids: CASRGDRAIGYTF. The CDR3 region has the DNA TGTGCCAGCAGAGGGGACAGGGCAATCGGCTACACCTTC.

The chain employs TRBV28 and TRBJ1-2; 8 nucleotides match TRBD1. This CDR3 region has 15 residues. J lost 4 bases, V lost 5 bases, and 9 bases had no gene match. Germline V lookup: CDR1 MDHEN, CDR2 SYDVKM. The CDR3 nucleotides are TGTGCCAGCAGTCTGGGACAGGCCCTAGGCTATGGCTACACCTTC. This codes for CASSLGQALGYGYTF.

V gene TRBV28 combines with J gene TRBJ1-5, with 8 bases lining up with TRBD1. The CDR3 consists of 15 residues. Unmatched junction bases numbered 6, after V lost 5 bases and J lost 3 bases. Germline CDR1 is MDHEN and CDR2 is SYDVKM. The CDR3 sequence is CASSDGQGNNQPQHF. In DNA, the CDR3 is TGTGCCAGCAGTGATGGACAGGGAAACAATCAGCCCCAGCATTTT.

This rearrangement joins TRBV5-1 to TRBJ1-1, with no clear D. Trimming shortened V by 2 bases and J by 2 bases, and 16 bases separated the two germline ends. The CDR3 extends over 16 amino acids. Germline V CDR1 and CDR2: SGHRS, YFSETQ. The CDR3 protein is CASSFETSSPNTEAFF. The CDR3 region has the DNA TGCGCCAGCAGCTTCGAGACATCTTCCCCAAACACTGAAGCTTTCTTT.

The chain carries TRBV6-2 or TRBV6-3 and TRBJ1-1, with 8 bases identical to TRBD1. Trimming took 5 bases from V and 1 from J; bases not matched to a gene: 6. This CDR3 spans 15 amino acids. Germline CDR1 MNHEY, CDR2 SVGEGT. The CDR3 is CASSLRQGWNTEAFF. The CDR3 DNA follows: TGTGCCAGCAGTCTCAGACAGGGGTGGAACACTGAAGCTTTCTTT.

V and J are TRBV28 and TRBJ1-1, with D perhaps matching TRBD1 (6 bases). CDR1 and CDR2 from the germline V gene are MDHEN and SYDVKM. This CDR3 comprises 13 residues. CDR3 DNA sequence: TGTGCGGGGGGCGGCGTGCCGAACACTGAAGCTTTCTTT. Residues: CAGGGVPNTEAFF.

This clone was found a few times. The J gene is TRBJ1-1, the V gene TRBV6-5, with 8 bases matching TRBD1. Germline V gene lookup returns CDR1 MNHEY and CDR2 SVGAGI. The V and J ends lost 7 bases and 10 bases, in that order; junction bases with no gene match: 11. This CDR3 is 13 amino acids long. The CDR3 protein is CASIGQGLRGAFF. Here the CDR3 DNA reads TGTGCCAGCATAGGACAGGGCTTACGGGGAGCTTTCTTT.

The chain recombines TRBV7-9 with TRBJ1-4; D is unresolved. The germline V and J ends were trimmed by 1 base and 7 bases, with 10 bases remaining between them. The CDR3 consists of 14 residues. Germline values: CDR1 SEHNR, CDR2 FQNEAQ (reference sequence). Here the CDR3 DNA reads TGTGCCAGCAGCTTAGGACGGATCCCTGAAAAACTGTTTTTT. This sequence encodes CASSLGRIPEKLFF.

V is TRBV7-2 and J is TRBJ2-7; 7 bases align to TRBD2. The CDR3 is 14 amino acids. V lost 6 bases and J lost 6; bases outside the gene matches: 11. Germline CDR1 and CDR2: SGHTA and FQGNSA. For the CDR3, the DNA is TGTGCCAGCAGACGGGACGGGAGGATCTCCGAGCAGTACTTC. It translates to CASRRDGRISEQYF.

This sequence joins TRBV19 and TRBJ1-5; a possible D gene is TRBD1 (5 bases). Germline CDR1 and CDR2: LNHDA and SQIVND (reference sequence). V was shortened by 4 bases and J by 1 base, with 11 bases between the two germline ends. This CDR3 is 15 amino acids long. The CDR3 sequence: CASSTYQGSNQPQHF. The CDR3 nucleotides are TGTGCCAGTAGTACCTATCAGGGAAGCAATCAGCCCCAGCATTTT.